These 21 T cell receptor beta chains originate from one sample sequenced in a study of cytomegalovirus exposure and HLA in healthy donors. PCR primers comprised 60 Vbeta and 13 Jbeta primers. Only in-frame clones appear in the TCRdb table, and some are missing; sequencing was by immunoSEQ multiplex PCR. Of around 200,000 clones in the sample, roughly four fifths are singletons; the top ten hold over 1.5%. Sequenced sample: PBMCs. The receptor set was obtained from a man aged 50-60 years in good health and CMV-seronegative.

V is TRBV6-5 and J is TRBJ2-5; 10 bases map to TRBD1. The end of the DNA is better explained by TRBJ2-7, so the J call may be wrong. The CDR3 consists of 13 residues. The germline V gene encodes CDR1 MNHEY and CDR2 SVGAGI. CDR3 sequence (DNA): TGTGCCAGCAAACGGGACAGGGGTAGCGAGCAGTACTTC. Amino acids: CASKRDRGSEQYF.

The chain joins TRBV18 to TRBJ1-1, with 7 positions matching TRBD1. This CDR3 region has 12 residues. V dropped 3 bases and J dropped 13; count of bases not matched to a gene: 8. Germline lookup yields CDR1 KGHSH and CDR2 LQKENI. The DNA of the CDR3 is TGTGCCAGCTCACCGGACAGGCAAGGGGGTTTCTTT. It is translated as CASSPDRQGGFF.

The DNA for the CDR3 is TGCGCCAGCAACAGCGGGGCGGGACATTACCAAGAGACCCAGTACTTC. Amino acids: CASNSGAGHYQETQYF. The chain employs TRBV5-1 and TRBJ2-5; tentative D call: TRBD2 (7 bases). The CDR3 totals 16 residues. Trimming shortened V by 6 bases and J by 0 bases, and 18 bases separated the two germline ends. Germline CDR1 and CDR2: SGHRS and YFSETQ.

The gene calls are TRBV6-4 and TRBJ1-2; 7 nucleotides line up with TRBD1. CDR3 length equals 14 residues. Germline trimming cut 0 bases from V and 4 bases from J; bases unmatched to any gene: 2. Germline CDR1 and CDR2: MRHNA and SNTAGT. The CDR3 DNA sequence: TGTGCCAGCAGTGACTCTGCAGGGGGCTATGGCTACACCTTC. This sequence encodes CASSDSAGGYGYTF.

The V gene is TRBV4-2, the J gene TRBJ1-1; D gene ambiguous. The CDR3 covers 16 residues. The V gene's germline CDR1 is LGHNA and CDR2 YNFKEQ. The V end was cut by 0 bases, the J end by 2 bases, with 13 bases between. The CDR3: CASSQDLGSTNTEAFF. The CDR3 coding sequence is TGTGCCAGCAGCCAAGATTTAGGCTCGACAAACACTGAAGCTTTCTTT.

The chain links TRBV4-2 to TRBJ2-5; 7 bases are shared with TRBD2. Germline loops: CDR1 LGHNA, CDR2 YNFKEQ. The CDR3 is 16 residues long. Trimming cost V 1 base and J 5 bases; bases outside gene matches: 10. The CDR3 bases are TGTGCCAGCAGCCAAGTCGATGCGGGGGTGTGGGAGACCCAGTACTTC. Its translation is CASSQVDAGVWETQYF.

This chain joins TRBV19 and TRBJ1-5, with TRBD1 matching 8 bases. Germline loops: CDR1 LNHDA, CDR2 SQIVND (reference sequence). The CDR3 spans 16 residues. The V segment lost 2 bases and the J segment 7 bases; nucleotides outside the gene matches: 10. CDR3 DNA: TGTGCCAGTAGTATATCTTCGGGACAGGCAAGGCAGCCCCAGCATTTT. Translation: CASSISSGQARQPQHF.

The CDR3 DNA follows: TGTGCCAGCAGCTTATACGGCGGAGACCATGGCTACACCTTC. Translating it yields CASSLYGGDHGYTF. The rearrangement joins TRBV7-3 to TRBJ1-2; the D is unclear. CDR3 size: 14 residues. CDR1 is SGHTA, CDR2 FQGTGA, per germline. Trimming took 2 bases from V and 6 from J, leaving 13 bases between them.

The CDR3: CASSRVVNYGYTF. CDR3 nucleotides: TGTGCCAGCAGCAGGGTAGTTAACTATGGCTACACCTTC. The chain employs TRBV6-5 and TRBJ1-2; possibly TRBD1 for D (5 bases). Trimming took off 6 bases at V and 1 base at J, with 9 bases between the two ends. The CDR3 length is 13 residues. Germline CDR1 is MNHEY and CDR2 is SVGAGI.

The chain carries TRBV20-1 and TRBJ1-2; D is uncertain. The CDR3 runs to 11 residues. The V gene's germline CDR1 is DFQATT and CDR2 SNEGSKA (reference sequence). The DNA of the CDR3 is TGCAGCCAACACACTAACTATGGCTACACCTTC. Translated: CSQHTNYGYTF.

This chain uses TRBV28 with TRBJ1-6; possible D gene TRBD1, 5 bases. The CDR3 sequence is 17 residues long. CDR1 and CDR2 from the germline V gene are MDHEN and SYDVKM. With 2 bases removed from V and 10 bases from J, the gap between germline ends came to 21 bases. In DNA, the CDR3 is TGTGCCAGCAGTTTACCTTTGACAGCAAATTCTGGCTCACCCCTCCACTTT. The encoded protein is CASSLPLTANSGSPLHF.

V and J are TRBV4-3 and TRBJ2-1, with 9 bases that match TRBD2. Germline CDR1 reads LGHNA; CDR2 reads YSLEER. Germline trimming cut 3 bases from V and 2 bases from J; bases unmatched to any gene: 5. CDR3 size: 16 residues. CDR3 DNA sequence: TGCGCCAGCAGCCACCAGACTAGCGGTCCCTACAATGAGCAGTTCTTC. Residues: CASSHQTSGPYNEQFF.

The rearrangement joins TRBV4-1 to TRBJ1-5, with 9 bases matching TRBD1. Germline values: CDR1 MGHRA, CDR2 YSYEKL. There are 18 residues in the CDR3. After removal of 2 bases from V and 2 bases from J, the junction contained 10 bases not matched to a gene. The CDR3 loop is CASSQITGGAFGNQPQHF. In DNA form, the CDR3 reads TGCGCCAGCAGCCAAATCACAGGGGGCGCATTTGGCAATCAGCCCCAGCATTTT.

This chain connects TRBV9 to TRBJ2-3, with 11 bases lining up with TRBD2. This CDR3 region has 15 residues. Losses at the gene ends were 0 bases for V and 6 bases for J; bases not matched to a gene: 3. CDR1 SGDLS and CDR2 YYNGEE come from the germline V gene. The CDR3 DNA reads TGTGCCAGCAGCGTAGTGGCTAGCGGGGGGGATACGCAGTATTTT. Its protein is CASSVVASGGDTQYF.

This clone was counted a few times. This sequence joins TRBV12-5 and TRBJ1-5, with TRBD1 matching 7 bases. CDR3 length: 15 residues. J was trimmed by 9 bases and V by 1 base; bases with no gene match: 9. The germline V gene encodes CDR1 LGHNT and CDR2 FRNRAP. The CDR3 sequence: CASGLGGGEFRPQHF. DNA of the CDR3: TGTGCTAGTGGTTTGGGAGGGGGCGAATTTCGGCCCCAGCATTTT.

A remark on this clone: The germline gene is not matched at one end of the junction; a read error may be the cause. The gene calls are TRBV9 and TRBJ2-1, with 8 bases lining up with TRBD1. From germline, CDR1 is SGDLS and CDR2 YYNGEE. The CDR3 extends over 14 amino acids. This CDR3 is CASSAGTGPVSLVF. CDR3 nucleotides: TGTGCCAGCAGCGCCGGGACAGGCCCTGTGAGTTTGGTCTTC. The whole variable domain, remainder taken from reference TRBV9 and TRBJ2-1, is DSGVTQTPKHLITATGQRVTLRCSPRSGDLSVYWYQQSLDQGLQFLIQYYNGEERAKGNILERFSAQQFPDLHSELNLSSLELGDSALYFCASSAGTGPVSLVFGPGTRLTVL.

CDR3 region: CASSIDAGRGEAFF. As DNA, the CDR3 is TGTGCCAGTAGTATAGACGCGGGACGAGGCGAAGCTTTCTTT. The J gene is TRBJ1-1, the V gene TRBV19; possibly TRBD1 for D (5 bases). Germline V gene data show CDR1 as LNHDA and CDR2 as SQIVND (reference sequence). CDR3 size: 14 residues. V was shortened by 0 bases and J by 8 bases, with 13 bases between the two germline ends. Looking up the rest from reference TRBV19 and TRBJ1-1 gives the full variable domain: DGGITQSPKYLFRKEGQNVTLSCEQNLNHDAMYWYRQDPGQGLRLIYYSQIVNDFQKGDIAEGYSVSREKKESFPLTVTSAQKNPTAFYLCASSIDAGRGEAFFGQGTRLTVV.

V and J are TRBV5-8 and TRBJ1-6; D might be TRBD1 (5 bases). Germline V gene lookup returns CDR1 SGHTS and CDR2 YDEGEE. Trimming cost V 0 bases and J 4 bases, with 8 bases left between them. The CDR3 has 15 residues. CDR3 in amino acids: CASSLEAGYNSPLHF. The CDR3, as DNA: TGTGCCAGCAGCTTGGAGGCAGGGTATAATTCACCCCTCCACTTT.

This chain links TRBV28 with TRBJ2-2, with 9 bases that match TRBD1. J gave up 6 bases and V 6 bases, and 11 bases lay outside the gene matches. CDR1 and CDR2 from the germline V gene are MDHEN and SYDVKM. This CDR3 contains 16 residues. CDR3 region: CASSLRTGAFPGELFF. DNA of the CDR3: TGTGCCAGCAGCCTGAGGACAGGGGCGTTCCCCGGGGAGCTGTTTTTT.

For the CDR3, the DNA is TGTGCCAGCAGTGATTGGGGGGAGCATCAGCCCCAGCATTTT. This translates into CASSDWGEHQPQHF. The chain is built from TRBV25-1 and TRBJ1-5; D might be TRBD1 (5 bases). V shed 3 bases and J shed 5 bases, with 11 bases lying between them. Germline assignment: CDR1 MGHDK and CDR2 SYGVNS. The CDR3 length is 14 residues.

This clone has more than one count but fewer than ten. The gene calls are TRBV19 and TRBJ2-7; tentatively, D is TRBD1 (6 bases). The CDR3 sequence is 14 residues long. CDR1 and CDR2 (germline): LNHDA, SQIVND (reference sequence). Trimming took off 4 bases at V and 7 bases at J, with 17 bases between the two ends. The CDR3, as DNA: TGTGCCAGTAGTACCCTACAGGGAGTAGGGGAGCAGTACTTC. This sequence encodes CASSTLQGVGEQYF.